A selection of T cell receptor beta chains follows, all from one sample in a study of regulatory T cells in long-lasting Graves disease. TCRdb processed the multiplex PCR reads anew with MiXCR; each CDR3 protein has one entry. The sample lists about 400,000 distinct CDR3 sequences; 15% were seen once. This same sample was also part of a study on T cells in Graves' hyperthyroidism and ophthalmopathy.

The material was peripheral blood mononuclear cells (PBMCs), obtained at new diagnosis, from a patient treated with antithyroid drugs. The receptors were gathered from a woman aged 35 to 49 with Graves disease. Each CDR3 is given with its conserved first and last residue. A D gene is named only where the DNA matches it firmly. Clone size is shown for a subset of rows, as once, few, many or a class of expanded clone.

j_gene,v_gene,d_gene,abundance,CDR3aa,CDR3nt
TRBJ2-7,TRBV7-9,TRBD2,many,CASNAGTSGRGSYEQYF,TGTGCCAGCAACGCCGGGACTAGCGGGAGGGGAAGCTACGAGCAGTACTTC
TRBJ2-1,TRBV7-9,NA,NA,CASSTSGQGYNEQFF,TGTGCCAGCTCTACTTCGGGGCAGGGGTACAATGAGCAGTTCTTC
TRBJ2-7,TRBV30,NA,NA,CAWNGAGSYEQYF,TGTGCCTGGAACGGGGCAGGGAGTTACGAGCAGTACTTC
TRBJ2-1,TRBV9,NA,NA,CASSGGGASRNEQFF,TGTGCCAGCAGTGGAGGGGGGGCGTCGAGGAATGAGCAGTTCTTC
TRBJ2-1,TRBV7-3,TRBD2,NA,CASSVTLAGGDNEQFF,TGTGCCAGCAGCGTTACCCTCGCGGGAGGGGACAATGAGCAGTTCTTC
TRBJ2-1,TRBV27,TRBD2,few,CASSLIGTSAYNEQFF,TGTGCCAGCAGTTTAATCGGGACTAGCGCGTACAATGAGCAGTTCTTC
TRBJ2-7,TRBV27,NA,few,CASSSSGIFCEQYF,TGTGCCAGCAGTTCCAGCGGAATCTTCTGCGAGCAGTACTTC
TRBJ2-7,TRBV20-1,TRBD1,many,CSAHDPGQSSYEQYF,TGCAGTGCCCACGATCCGGGACAGAGCTCCTACGAGCAGTACTTC
TRBJ1-1,TRBV7-9,TRBD1,many,CASRPTGRNTEAFF,TGTGCCAGCAGACCGACAGGGCGGAACACTGAAGCTTTCTTT
TRBJ2-5,TRBV4-3,NA,NA,CASSQEDVPRRETQYF,TGCGCCAGCAGCCAAGAGGACGTCCCCAGACGGGAGACCCAGTACTTC
TRBJ1-5,TRBV19,NA,many,CASSIGGRTNQPQHF,TGTGCCAGTAGTATCGGGGGAAGAACCAATCAGCCCCAGCATTTT
TRBJ2-5,TRBV20-1,TRBD2,many,CSARDRGRGQETQYF,TGCAGTGCTAGAGATCGGGGGAGGGGCCAAGAGACCCAGTACTTC
TRBJ1-1,TRBV24-1,NA,many,CATSDRAGSSEAFF,TGTGCCACCAGTGACCGGGCAGGGTCATCTGAAGCTTTCTTT
TRBJ2-1,TRBV7-9,NA,many,CASSPTGGTLYNEQFF,TGTGCCAGCAGCCCAACGGGGGGCACCCTCTACAATGAGCAGTTCTTC
TRBJ2-2,TRBV7-9,TRBD2,NA,CASSLAPIGTSGNRNTGELFF,TGTGCCAGCAGCTTAGCCCCTATCGGGACTAGCGGGAATCGGAACACCGGGGAGCTGTTTTTT
TRBJ2-5,TRBV2,TRBD1,many,CASREGQDLQETQYF,TGTGCCAGCAGGGAAGGACAGGACCTACAAGAGACCCAGTACTTC
TRBJ2-1,TRBV28,NA,few,CASSHPGAIEQFF,TGTGCCAGCAGCCACCCTGGAGCAATTGAGCAGTTCTTC
TRBJ2-7,TRBV19,NA,NA,CASSIPGQGGNEQYF,TGTGCCAGTAGTATCCCAGGTCAGGGTGGCAACGAGCAGTACTTC
TRBJ1-6,TRBV11-2,TRBD1,many,CASSLGTGFTPLHF,TGTGCCAGCAGCTTAGGGACAGGGTTTACACCCCTCCACTTT
TRBJ1-6,TRBV11-2,NA,many,CASSHLRPGPFNSPLHF,TGTGCCAGCAGCCACCTGCGGCCGGGGCCGTTTAATTCACCCCTCCACTTT
TRBJ1-1,TRBV7-7,NA,many,CASSFRDTNTEAFF,TGTGCTAGCAGCTTCCGGGACACGAACACTGAAGCTTTCTTT
TRBJ1-5,TRBV15,NA,NA,CATSRAGGGENSNQPQHF,TGTGCCACCAGCAGGGCTGGGGGGGGGGAAAATAGCAATCAGCCCCAGCATTTT
TRBJ2-5,TRBV2,TRBD2,many,CASGGLWSGSLETQYF,TGTGCCAGCGGAGGCCTCTGGAGCGGGAGCTTGGAGACCCAGTACTTC
TRBJ2-7,TRBV7-8,TRBD1,few,CASSSFRDRDYEQYF,TGTGCCAGCAGCTCTTTCCGGGACAGGGATTACGAGCAGTACTTC
TRBJ1-1,TRBV11-2,NA,many,CASSLALAMNTEAFF,TGTGCCAGCAGCTTAGCTCTAGCCATGAACACTGAAGCTTTCTTT
TRBJ1-1,TRBV5-1,NA,few,CASRRDLNTEAFF,TGCGCCAGCAGAAGAGATTTGAACACTGAAGCTTTCTTT
TRBJ1-2,TRBV7-2,NA,few,CASRTAGRSYGYTF,TGTGCCAGTAGAACAGCGGGGAGAAGCTATGGCTACACCTTC
TRBJ2-3,TRBV12-5,TRBD2,many,CASGLVLAGVPDTQYF,TGTGCTAGTGGTTTGGTACTAGCGGGAGTCCCCGATACGCAGTATTTT
TRBJ1-2,TRBV28,NA,many,CASTYSYGYTF,TGTGCCAGCACCTACTCTTATGGCTACACCTTC
TRBJ1-2,TRBV7-9,NA,NA,CASSLAGENGYTF,TGTGCCAGCAGCTTAGCGGGGGAAAATGGCTACACCTTC
TRBJ1-5,TRBV28,NA,many,CASSFTGANQPQHF,TGTGCCAGCAGTTTCACCGGGGCCAATCAGCCCCAGCATTTT
TRBJ1-5,TRBV5-6,TRBD1,few,CASSTGQINNQPQHF,TGTGCCAGCAGCACGGGACAGATTAACAATCAGCCCCAGCATTTT
TRBJ1-2,TRBV3-1,NA,NA,CASSPDSGIYGYTF,TGTGCCAGCAGCCCGGACAGTGGCATCTATGGCTACACCTTC
TRBJ2-3,TRBV20-1,TRBD2,few,CSALAGGYTDTQYF,TGCAGTGCTTTAGCGGGAGGGTACACAGATACGCAGTATTTT
TRBJ2-2,TRBV28,TRBD1,once,CASSSLGTGNTGELFF,TGTGCCAGCAGCTCCCTCGGGACAGGAAACACCGGGGAGCTGTTTTTT
TRBJ1-2,TRBV24-1,NA,many,CATSESGRSYGYTF,TGTGCCACCAGTGAAAGCGGAAGGTCCTATGGCTACACCTTC
TRBJ2-7,TRBV19,TRBD2,NA,CASSIAGGGVEQYF,TGTGCCAGTAGTATCGCGGGAGGCGGAGTGGAGCAGTACTTC
TRBJ1-1,TRBV6-1,TRBD1,NA,CASSGRQGVGAFF,TGTGCCAGCAGTGGCCGACAGGGGGTTGGGGCTTTCTTT
TRBJ1-1,TRBV27,TRBD1,many,CASHLTGGTEAFF,TGTGCCAGCCATCTGACAGGGGGCACTGAAGCTTTCTTT
TRBJ2-1,TRBV12-3/TRBV12-4,NA,few,CASSEEWETRNEQFF,TGTGCCAGCAGCGAAGAGTGGGAGACCCGAAATGAGCAGTTCTTC
TRBJ1-2,TRBV19,TRBD1,many,CASSLAGTGSYGYTF,TGTGCCAGTAGTCTAGCCGGGACAGGGTCCTATGGCTACACCTTC
TRBJ2-7,TRBV4-1,TRBD1,NA,CASSQEGQSNYEQYF,TGTGCCAGCAGCCAAGAGGGACAGTCCAACTACGAGCAGTACTTC
TRBJ1-6,TRBV15,NA,many,CATSRGTRPRDSPLHF,TGTGCCACCAGCAGGGGGACACGTCCTAGGGATTCACCCCTCCACTTT
TRBJ2-3,TRBV28,TRBD2,many,CASSLGGRGDTQYF,TGTGCCAGCAGCTTAGGCGGGAGGGGGGATACGCAGTATTTT
TRBJ2-7,TRBV5-8,NA,NA,CASSLAGWGAVYEQYF,TGTGCCAGCAGCTTGGCCGGTTGGGGGGCGGTCTACGAGCAGTACTTC
TRBJ2-5,TRBV7-9,NA,many,CASTTGGLRETQYF,TGTGCCAGCACCACCGGCGGGCTAAGAGAGACCCAGTACTTC
TRBJ2-2,TRBV28,NA,many,CASSFLGTGELFF,TGTGCCAGCAGTTTCCTCGGGACCGGGGAGCTGTTTTTT
TRBJ2-3,TRBV28,NA,many,CASEKLNTQYF,TGTGCCAGCGAAAAACTGAATACGCAGTATTTT
TRBJ1-1,TRBV30,NA,many,CAWSILDKNTEAFF,TGTGCCTGGAGTATATTAGACAAGAACACTGAAGCTTTCTTT
TRBJ1-5,TRBV6-1,NA,few,CASSKPVLAPQHF,TGTGCCAGCAGTAAACCTGTCTTGGCTCCCCAGCATTTT
TRBJ2-6,TRBV5-6,TRBD1,NA,CASSLMGTGGAEGANVLTF,TGTGCCAGCAGCTTGATGGGGACAGGGGGCGCAGAGGGGGCCAACGTCCTGACTTTC
TRBJ1-1,TRBV27,TRBD1,many,CASSRGQGGEDTEAFF,TGTGCCAGCAGCCGGGGACAGGGGGGTGAGGACACTGAAGCTTTCTTT
TRBJ2-5,TRBV11-2,NA,many,CASSLDRVSGETQYF,TGTGCCAGCAGCTTAGATCGGGTGTCCGGAGAGACCCAGTACTTC
TRBJ2-3,TRBV27,NA,many,CASSFSRYGFTDTQYF,TGTGCCAGCAGTTTTAGTCGGTACGGATTCACAGATACGCAGTATTTT
TRBJ1-2,TRBV12-3/TRBV12-4,NA,many,CASTRFQHYGYTF,TGTGCCAGCACCCGGTTCCAGCACTATGGCTACACCTTC